The 9 T cell receptor beta chains below come from one sample, sequenced in a study of T cell responses to AZD1222 COVID-19 vaccine. The table came from immunoSEQ multiplex PCR; TCRdb's copy has only in-frame clones and leaves some out. The sample carries 90,000 to 120,000 clones, about 88% recorded once. The sample consisted of peripheral blood, taken on day 0 of AZD1222 vaccination. The receptors were sampled from an adult in good health.

The chain couples TRBV5-8 to TRBJ1-4; 8 positions agree with TRBD1. Unmatched junction bases numbered 0, after V lost 0 bases and J lost 8 bases. Germline CDR1 reads SGHTS; CDR2 reads YDEGEE. The length of the CDR3 is 13 residues. The CDR3 nucleotides are TGTGCCAGCAGCTTGGGACAGGGGGAAAAACTGTTTTTT. Residues: CASSLGQGEKLFF.

The chain uses TRBV9 and TRBJ2-3, with D uncertain. This CDR3 has 14 amino acids. V dropped 2 bases and J dropped 3 bases, with 10 bases sitting between them. CDR1 SGDLS and CDR2 YYNGEE come from the germline V gene. For the CDR3, the DNA is TGTGCCAGCAGCGTTTCTTATGGAACAGATACGCAGTATTTT. Amino acid sequence: CASSVSYGTDTQYF. Full variable domain (outside the CDR3, taken from reference TRBV9 and TRBJ2-3): DSGVTQTPKHLITATGQRVTLRCSPRSGDLSVYWYQQSLDQGLQFLIQYYNGEERAKGNILERFSAQQFPDLHSELNLSSLELGDSALYFCASSVSYGTDTQYFGPGTRLTVL.

This chain joins TRBV6-1 and TRBJ1-4, with D uncertain. V gave up 2 bases and J gave up 0 bases, with 10 bases separating them. Per germline, CDR1 MNHNS and CDR2 SASEGT. The CDR3 covers 16 residues. DNA of the CDR3: TGTGCCAGCAGTGAACAGGACGGAACAACTAATGAAAAACTGTTTTTT. Encoded protein: CASSEQDGTTNEKLFF.

The chain uses TRBV25-1 and TRBJ1-5, with 8 bases that match TRBD1. Germline V gene sequence: CDR1 MGHDK, CDR2 SYGVNS. V shed 8 bases and J 9 bases; nucleotides not matched to a gene: 9. The CDR3 length is 13 residues. This CDR3 reads CASHPGGLPPQHF. The CDR3 nucleotides read TGTGCCAGCCATCCAGGGGGCCTTCCGCCCCAGCATTTT. The variable domain in full, completed from reference TRBV25-1 and TRBJ1-5, reads EADIYQTPRYLVIGTGKKITLECSQTMGHDKMYWYQQDPGMELHLIHYSYGVNSTEKGDLSSESTVSRIRTEHFPLTLESARPSHTSQYLCASHPGGLPPQHFGDGTRLSIL.

The genes are TRBV12-3 or TRBV12-4 and TRBJ2-2; D is ambiguous. This CDR3 contains 13 residues. Deletions cut 6 bases from V and 1 base from J, with 6 bases between. In nucleotides, the CDR3 is TGTGCCAGCAGGGCCGGGAACACCGGGGAGCTGTTTTTT. This encodes CASRAGNTGELFF.

The CDR3 protein is CASSLVRVAGELFF. CDR3 DNA sequence: TGTGCCAGCAGCTTGGTCAGGGTGGCCGGGGAGCTGTTTTTT. This chain uses TRBV11-3 with TRBJ2-2, with TRBD1 as a possible D gene (5 bases). Looked up from germline, CDR1 is SGHNT and CDR2 is YENEEA. The V end lost 3 bases, the J end lost 6 bases, and 11 bases lay between the germline ends. The CDR3 runs 14 residues.

The gene calls are TRBV10-3 and TRBJ1-1; 11 positions match TRBD1. From germline, CDR1 is ENHRY and CDR2 SYGVKD. This CDR3 has 15 amino acids. V lost 7 bases, J lost 10 bases, and 14 bases stayed unmatched. DNA of the CDR3: TGTGCCATCACGCCGGGACAGGGGGGGTCGGTTGCAGCTTTCTTT. The encoded protein is CAITPGQGGSVAAFF.

This rearrangement joins TRBV5-1 to TRBJ2-3; 7 bases are a match to TRBD1. This CDR3 has 14 residues. CDR1 is SGHRS and CDR2 is YFSETQ in the germline V gene. V dropped 4 bases and J dropped 1; count of bases not matched to a gene: 3. DNA of the CDR3: TGCGCCAGCAGCCCCGGGACAGGCACAGATACGCAGTATTTT. Translation: CASSPGTGTDTQYF.

This chain's CDR3 is CASSLMQGASTEAFF. CDR3 sequence (DNA): TGTGCCAGCAGTTTAATGCAGGGGGCAAGCACTGAAGCTTTCTTT. This sequence joins TRBV27 and TRBJ1-1; 8 bases map to TRBD1. The germline gives CDR1 MNHEY, CDR2 SMNVEV (reference sequence). V was clipped by 2 bases and J by 4 bases; unmatched bases: 6. The CDR3 contains 15 residues.